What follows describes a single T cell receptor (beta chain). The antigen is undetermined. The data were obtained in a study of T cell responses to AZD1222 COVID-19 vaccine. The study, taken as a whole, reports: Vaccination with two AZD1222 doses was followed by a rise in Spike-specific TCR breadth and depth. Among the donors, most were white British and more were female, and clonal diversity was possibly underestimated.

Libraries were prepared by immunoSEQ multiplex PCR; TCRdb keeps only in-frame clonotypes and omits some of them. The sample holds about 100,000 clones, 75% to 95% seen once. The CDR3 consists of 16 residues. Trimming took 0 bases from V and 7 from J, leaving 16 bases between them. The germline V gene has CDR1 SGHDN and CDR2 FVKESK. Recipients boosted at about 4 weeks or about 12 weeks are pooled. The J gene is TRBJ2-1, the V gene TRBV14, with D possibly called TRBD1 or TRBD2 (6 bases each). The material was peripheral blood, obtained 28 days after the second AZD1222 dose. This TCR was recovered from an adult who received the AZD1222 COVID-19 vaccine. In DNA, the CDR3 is TGTGCCAGCAGCCAAGATATTGGAAGAGGGGGGAATGAGCAGTTCTTC. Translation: CASSQDIGRGGNEQFF.